This TCR beta chain was found in a study of Graves' ophthalmopathy and Graves' hyperthyroidism. Regarding the study as a whole: The blood repertoire also included most expanded thyroid clonotypes above 0.001 frequency.

In regard to this clonotype: Its antigen is not identified. Mismatch with germline at one junction end may stem from a read error.

All donors with ophthalmopathy were recorded as having moderate-to-severe activity, CAS ≥3, NOSPECS ≥4 and a duration under 3 months. This CDR3 spans 15 amino acids. The germline gives CDR1 KGHDR, CDR2 SFDVKD. The authors amplified TCR beta CDR3 regions, and they did so from RNA transcripts for repertoire sequencing. The first-round RT-PCR employed HTBI primers together with the Qiagen OneStep RT-PCR kit. A multiplex PCR was then performed as the second round. One entry per CDR3 protein, called by TCRdb with MiXCR from the multiplex PCR reads. The sample lists about 740,000 distinct CDR3 sequences, roughly two fifths seen once, with 40% to 55% in the top ten.

The gene calls are TRBV24-1 and TRBJ1-5; D unresolved. Sequencing input: peripheral blood. This TCR was sampled from an adult man with Graves' ophthalmopathy. For the CDR3, the DNA is TGTGCCAGCAGTCCAACTCGGGTTGGCGATCAGCCCCAGCATTTT. Translating gives CASSPTRVGDQPQHF.